The 22 T cell receptor beta chains below all came from one sample that was sequenced in a study of blood T cells in healthy people across ages. A second PCR, run for about 7 to 11 cycles, used a sample-barcoded 5' primer plus a J-beta primer mix. TCRdb re-derived calls from the 5' RACE reads in MiXCR, one entry per CDR3 protein. The data show approximately 800,000 distinct CDR3 sequences, 35% to 40% seen once. Material: blood. Receptors originate from a man younger than 35 in good health.

As to this clonotype: The junction departs from germline at one end; a sequencing error may be responsible. The chain carries TRBV7-2 and TRBJ1-2; 8 bases fit TRBD1. The CDR3 sequence is 15 residues long. Germline-derived CDR1 and CDR2 are SGHTA and FQGNSA. The CDR3 DNA sequence: TGTGCCAGCAGCCCACAGGGGGGAAATAACTATGGCTACAACTTC. Its protein product is CASSPQGGNNYGYNF.

This clonotype was counted ten times or more. The chain has TRBV14 and TRBJ2-1; tentatively, D is TRBD1 (6 bases). The V and J ends lost 6 bases and 2 bases respectively, with 14 bases between them. The germline V gene has CDR1 SGHDN and CDR2 FVKESK. CDR3 size: 15 residues. The CDR3 reads CASRPGVTAYNEQFF. Written as DNA, the CDR3 is TGTGCCAGCAGGCCAGGGGTTACTGCCTACAATGAGCAGTTCTTC.

As for this clonotype: In this CDR3 the conserved last residue, phenylalanine or tryptophan, is missing, so a read error is likely. The chain recombines TRBV7-9 with TRBJ2-5; 7 positions match TRBD1. The J call may be mistaken, given a closer DNA end match to TRBJ2-7. Looked up from germline, CDR1 is SEHNR and CDR2 is FQNEAQ (reference sequence). The CDR3 is 15 residues long. The CDR3 nucleotides read TGTGCCAGCAGCGAAGAACAGGGGTCAGACTACGAGCAGTACTAC. This sequence encodes CASSEEQGSDYEQYY.

This clonotype was detected ten times or more. The chain employs TRBV7-9 and TRBJ2-7; D unresolved. The V gene's germline CDR1 is SEHNR and CDR2 FQNEAQ (reference sequence). This CDR3 contains 13 residues. V lost 5 bases and J 4 bases, leaving 12 bases between the germline ends. In DNA, the CDR3 is TGTGCCAGCAGCGAATCTTTGAATTACGAGCAGTACTTC. Translated: CASSESLNYEQYF.

Note on this clonotype: A much larger clone differs from this one at a single base, so this may be a read error. The chain carries TRBV10-3 and TRBJ2-5; tentative D call: TRBD1 (7 bases). This CDR3 region has 15 residues. From germline, CDR1 is ENHRY and CDR2 SYGVKD. This CDR3 reads CAVSDAGQAPGEQYF. CDR3 nucleotide sequence: TGTGCCGTCAGCGATGCCGGACAGGCTCCGGGGGAGCAGTACTTC.

The chain uses TRBV5-1 and TRBJ2-3; TRBD2 agrees at 9 bases. The trim removed 4 bases at V and 8 bases at J, leaving 8 bases unmatched. This CDR3 comprises 14 residues. CDR1 and CDR2 from the germline V gene are SGHRS and YFSETQ. CDR3 loop: CASSRDLAGATQYF. CDR3 bases: TGCGCCAGCAGCCGGGATTTAGCGGGGGCTACGCAGTATTTT.

This clonotype is a singleton in its sample. The gene calls are TRBV7-9 and TRBJ2-1; D gene uncertain. The CDR3 totals 14 residues. The germline gives CDR1 SEHNR, CDR2 FQNEAQ (reference sequence). V dropped 5 bases and J dropped 0 bases, with 8 bases sitting between them. Here the CDR3 reads CASSPMNSYNEQFF. The CDR3 region has the DNA TGTGCCAGCAGCCCGATGAACTCCTACAATGAGCAGTTCTTC.

This clonotype was detected only a few times. CDR3 DNA: TGCAGTGCCCCCGGGGCCTTCAATCAGCCCCAGCATTTT. Protein product: CSAPGAFNQPQHF. The V gene is TRBV20-1, the J gene TRBJ1-5; D is perhaps TRBD1 (5 bases). CDR1 and CDR2 (germline): DFQATT, SNEGSKA (reference sequence). With 6 bases removed from V and 3 bases from J, the gap between germline ends came to 12 bases. The CDR3 extends over 13 amino acids.

The chain recombines TRBV19 with TRBJ1-5; D is perhaps TRBD1 (6 bases). This CDR3 has 15 residues. The germline V gene has CDR1 LNHDA and CDR2 SQIVND (reference sequence). Deletions cut 10 bases from V and 5 bases from J, with 21 bases between. CDR3 bases: TGTGCCACATCTAACCACAGGGAAGTCGATCAGCCCCAGCATTTT. Translated: CATSNHREVDQPQHF.

The chain joins TRBV13 to TRBJ2-4, with a tentative D call TRBD1 (6 bases). Per the germline V gene, CDR1 is PRHDT and CDR2 is FYEKMQ (reference sequence). Trimming stripped 8 bases from V and 13 bases from J, with 21 bases between. This CDR3 is built from 13 residues. The CDR3 DNA reads TGTGCCAGCGAAGAGCAGGGGAACAATGAGCAGTACTTC. Translation: CASEEQGNNEQYF.

This clonotype was recorded only once. This chain joins TRBV4-3 and TRBJ2-3, with a tentative D call TRBD1 (7 bases). Germline CDR1 LGHNA, CDR2 YSLEER. Trimming shortened V by 4 bases and J by 6 bases, and 14 bases separated the two germline ends. The CDR3 loop spans 14 amino acids. CDR3 sequence (DNA): TGCGCCAGCAGCCCCCGGGCAGGGGGGGATACGCAGTATTTT. Protein: CASSPRAGGDTQYF.

This clonotype was found a few times. V and J are TRBV20-1 and TRBJ2-1; a possible D gene is TRBD2 (6 bases). The length of the CDR3 is 13 residues. CDR1 and CDR2 from the germline V gene are DFQATT and SNEGSKA (reference sequence). V was pared by 3 bases and J by 6 bases, with 12 bases between. CDR3 sequence (DNA): TGCAGTGCTAGGGGACTCACCTCCAATGAGCAGTTCTTC. Amino acid sequence: CSARGLTSNEQFF.

For the CDR3, the DNA is TGCGCCAGCAGCCAAGACCGGGACGGGGATTATCAGCCCCAGCATTTT. This sequence encodes CASSQDRDGDYQPQHF. V and J are TRBV4-3 and TRBJ1-5; D may be TRBD1 (5 bases). Germline loops: CDR1 LGHNA, CDR2 YSLEER. This CDR3 is 16 amino acids long. Trimming left V 0 bases short and J 5 bases short, with 14 bases between.

The chain is built from TRBV3-1 and TRBJ1-2, with a tentative D call TRBD1 (5 bases). Germline V gives CDR1 LGHDT, CDR2 YNNKEL (reference sequence). The CDR3 has 14 amino acids. Trimming took 4 bases from V and 2 from J, leaving 11 bases between them. The CDR3, as DNA: TGTGCCAGCAGCCTCGGACAAGTGAACTATGGCTACACCTTC. It translates to CASSLGQVNYGYTF.

The V gene is TRBV20-1, the J gene TRBJ2-1, with D unresolved. CDR3 length: 16 amino acids. V shed 4 bases and J shed 7 bases, with 23 bases lying between them. The V gene's germline CDR1 is DFQATT and CDR2 SNEGSKA (reference sequence). The CDR3 DNA sequence: TGCAGTGCTACGGTCGTTTTGAAAACCACCTGGAATGAGCAGTTCTTC. This encodes CSATVVLKTTWNEQFF.

V gene TRBV5-1 combines with J gene TRBJ2-1; 11 bases align to TRBD1. The DNA end favors TRBJ2-7, so the J call may be wrong. The germline gives CDR1 SGHRS, CDR2 YFSETQ. The CDR3 spans 14 residues. The CDR3 reads CASTLGQGGNEQYF. The CDR3 DNA is TGCGCCAGCACCCTGGGACAGGGGGGCAATGAGCAGTACTTC.

This clonotype has a handful of counts. In nucleotides, the CDR3 is TGCAGTGCTAGAGATCTCGGAGTCGGGGAGCTGTTTTTT. It codes for CSARDLGVGELFF. The chain combines TRBV20-1 with TRBJ2-2; D is unclear. Germline CDR1 reads DFQATT; CDR2 reads SNEGSKA (reference sequence). Trimming stripped 0 bases from V and 7 bases from J, with 9 bases between. This CDR3 is built from 13 residues.

On this clonotype itself: This may arise from a read error, as a much more abundant clone is one base away. The chain couples TRBV12-3 or TRBV12-4 to TRBJ2-5; D possibly corresponds to TRBD2 (5 bases). Trimming stripped 7 bases from V and 1 base from J, with 16 bases between. The CDR3 spans 15 residues. This CDR3 reads CASTGGALAQETQYF. The DNA for the CDR3 is TGTGCCAGCACCGGAGGAGCATTGGCCCAAGAGACCCAGTACTTC.

The chain joins TRBV7-2 to TRBJ2-3, with D possibly called TRBD1 or TRBD2 (6 bases each). V lost 11 bases to trimming and J lost 0 bases, with 21 bases between them. CDR1 and CDR2 (germline): SGHTA, FQGNSA. This CDR3 contains 16 residues. The chain's CDR3 is CAATTRAGGSTDTQYF. CDR3 in DNA: TGTGCCGCCACAACCCGAGCCGGGGGCAGCACAGATACGCAGTATTTT.

This clonotype was counted once. A read error may explain this, as a much larger clone is one base away. The chain uses TRBV12-3 or TRBV12-4 and TRBJ2-5; 7 bases fit TRBD1. The CDR3 is 11 amino acids. J gave up 13 bases and V 3 bases, and 5 bases lay outside the gene matches. CDR3 nucleotide sequence: TGTGCCAGCAGTTTTCAGGGACAGTGGTACTTC. It encodes CASSFQGQWYF.

This clonotype has ten or more counts. The V call is TRBV12-3 or TRBV12-4, the J call TRBJ1-1; 7 bases line up with TRBD1. CDR3 length: 14 residues. The ends lost 5 bases at V and 2 bases at J; junction bases unmatched: 5. As DNA, the CDR3 is TGTGCCAGCAGTAAAGGGACAGCAAACACTGAAGCTTTCTTT. Its protein product is CASSKGTANTEAFF.

This clonotype occurred a few times. This rearrangement joins TRBV7-9 to TRBJ1-5; D possibly corresponds to TRBD1 (5 bases). The CDR3 totals 15 residues. V was shortened by 5 bases and J by 5 bases, with 16 bases between the two germline ends. Germline CDR1 reads SEHNR; CDR2 reads FQNEAQ (reference sequence). CDR3 DNA sequence: TGTGCCAGCAGCCCACCAGGGTGGGCGGATCAGCCCCAGCATTTT. Its translation is CASSPPGWADQPQHF.